Here is one T cell receptor beta chain with its context. The antigen this receptor binds is unknown. HCMV serostatus was determined by detecting HCMV-specific IgG in serum with a commercial ELISA kit. Peripheral blood mononuclear cells were isolated from blood by Ficoll density gradient centrifugation. CDR1 and CDR2 were assigned from the germline V gene (reference sequence) as SGHKS and YYEKEE. The CDR3 holds 14 amino acids from the cysteine to the phenylalanine. The entry carries no DNA sequence. This specimen belongs to a study of T cells expressing NK-cell markers (dated by TCRdb to 2018 to 2021). Regarding the complete study: Under 10 donors provided sorted CD3+CD56+NKG2C+, CD3+CD56+NKG2C- and CD3+CD56-NKG2C+ T-cell subsets, whose TCR beta-chain repertoires were profiled. Libraries were sequenced as 2 x 150 bp reads on Illumina HiSeq 2000/2500, MiSeq or NextSeq. Randomly selected healthy volunteers, three men and five women, were used as the eight sequenced donors. Seven of the eight sequenced donors were HCMV-seropositive and one was HCMV-seronegative.

Study-wide conclusions, independent of this receptor: Whether the expanded NKG2C-expressing T cell clones were specific for HCMV antigens remained unclear. Those dominant clonotypes were again the most abundant among CD3+CD56-NKG2C+ cells in a handful of donors, at about 28.3-65%. For six donors, the dominant CD3+CD56+NKG2C+ clonotypes were among the top 10 CD8+ clonotypes and accounted for roughly 1.0-7.5% of CD8+ T cells.

Reads for this sample came from an Illumina HiSeq 2000. TCR beta cDNA libraries were made by 5'RACE template switching that added a universal primer site and unique molecular identifiers. Synthesis of cDNA was primed from the TCR beta constant segment and was followed by two consecutive PCR amplification steps. On the authors' methods: MIGEC was used to demultiplex reads and group the reads by UMI, and MiTCR was used to assemble and quantify clonotypes. To remove erroneous sequences, TCR cDNA sequences were retained only when supported by two or more reads. The tcR package was used for downstream repertoire analysis, and clonotypes were matched across fractions by CDR3 nucleotide sequence plus V segment. VDJmatch was used to annotate antigen specificity against VDJdb, with one amino acid substitution allowed in CDR3. TCRdb reprocessed the sequencing reads and holds a single record per CDR3 protein sequence, with no DNA. The V and J calls were not made by the authors but by TCRdb's processing. The table of this sample itemizes some 600,000 distinct CDR3 sequences. The top ten hold under 4.5% of the sample.

This sequence originates from a man younger than 30 in good health. Donor details come from another sample of the same person, matched by shared clones. The material sequenced was blood T cells: a sorted CD56 or NKG2C T cell subset, CD4+ or CD8+ T cells, or bulk PBMC T cells (not recorded which). The chain couples TRBV5-5 to TRBJ1-5. CDR3 loop: CASSLYSLNQPQHF.